A selection of T cell receptor beta chains follows, all from one sample in a study of shared clonotypes between healthy human individuals. Assay used: immunoSEQ multiplex PCR; TCRdb lists only in-frame clones, some missing. Among roughly 500,000 clones listed, 90% to 97% were seen once. The specimen was naive CD4+ T cells sorted from blood. The receptors originated from a woman aged 25 to 39 in good health. Each CDR3 is given without its conserved first and last residue. Each record gives: V gene, D gene, J gene, CDR3 protein. A D gene is named only where the DNA matches it firmly.

V gene: TRBV19; D gene: TRBD2; J gene: TRBJ2-1; CDR3 protein: ASKALTSGHSYNEQF
V gene: TRBV19; D gene: TRBD2; J gene: TRBJ2-7; CDR3 protein: ASSRLAGGPLEQY
V gene: TRBV10-3; D gene: -; J gene: TRBJ1-3; CDR3 protein: AIRKTVIFGNTIY
V gene: TRBV19; D gene: TRBD1; J gene: TRBJ1-1; CDR3 protein: ASSLYSQGATEAF
V gene: TRBV28; D gene: -; J gene: TRBJ1-4; CDR3 protein: ASSLSARTNEKLF
V gene: TRBV5-1; D gene: -; J gene: TRBJ2-7; CDR3 protein: ASSLGIVATYEQY
V gene: TRBV25-1; D gene: -; J gene: TRBJ1-2; CDR3 protein: ASASNYGYT
V gene: TRBV7-3; D gene: -; J gene: TRBJ2-1; CDR3 protein: ASSQVWGNEQF
V gene: TRBV15; D gene: -; J gene: TRBJ1-2; CDR3 protein: ATSRDLPGNYGYT
V gene: TRBV4-1; D gene: -; J gene: TRBJ1-2; CDR3 protein: ASSPPLRGGYT
V gene: TRBV6-6; D gene: -; J gene: TRBJ1-5; CDR3 protein: ASSSIQGGSNQPQH
V gene: TRBV5-1; D gene: -; J gene: TRBJ1-1; CDR3 protein: ASRQVGGHRAF
V gene: TRBV2; D gene: -; J gene: TRBJ1-2; CDR3 protein: ASVRDGSYGYT
V gene: TRBV6-1; D gene: -; J gene: TRBJ1-4; CDR3 protein: ASSESQGLNEKLF
V gene: TRBV28; D gene: TRBD2; J gene: TRBJ2-3; CDR3 protein: ASSGGGLAGTDTQY
V gene: TRBV19; D gene: -; J gene: TRBJ1-3; CDR3 protein: ASRDQGDLSGNTIY
V gene: TRBV5-1; D gene: -; J gene: TRBJ1-1; CDR3 protein: ASSLEAGITEAF
V gene: TRBV18; D gene: TRBD1; J gene: TRBJ2-1; CDR3 protein: ASSPLRTGLAEQF
V gene: TRBV21-1; D gene: -; J gene: TRBJ2-7; CDR3 protein: ASSKVNSGTSGRSPSHEQY
V gene: TRBV7-9; D gene: -; J gene: TRBJ1-1; CDR3 protein: ASSPPGGSLATEAF
V gene: TRBV11-2; D gene: -; J gene: TRBJ2-7; CDR3 protein: ASSWDWLYYEQY
V gene: TRBV28; D gene: TRBD1; J gene: TRBJ2-7; CDR3 protein: ASSNRDRSYEQY
V gene: TRBV6-1; D gene: -; J gene: TRBJ1-4; CDR3 protein: ATEGLNEKLF
V gene: TRBV28; D gene: -; J gene: TRBJ1-5; CDR3 protein: ASSPARPVGSNQPQH